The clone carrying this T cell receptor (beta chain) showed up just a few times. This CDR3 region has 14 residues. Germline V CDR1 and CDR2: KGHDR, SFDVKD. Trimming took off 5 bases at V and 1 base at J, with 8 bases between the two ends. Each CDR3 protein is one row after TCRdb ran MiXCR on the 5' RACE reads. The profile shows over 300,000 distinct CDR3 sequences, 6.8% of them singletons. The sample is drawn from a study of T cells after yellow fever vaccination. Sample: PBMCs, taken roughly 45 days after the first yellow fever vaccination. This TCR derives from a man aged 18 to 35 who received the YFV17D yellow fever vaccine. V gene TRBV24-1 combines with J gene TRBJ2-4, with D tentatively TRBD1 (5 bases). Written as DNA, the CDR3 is TGTGCCACCAGTGCAGGGTCGGCCAAAAACATTCAGTACTTC. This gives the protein CATSAGSAKNIQYF.